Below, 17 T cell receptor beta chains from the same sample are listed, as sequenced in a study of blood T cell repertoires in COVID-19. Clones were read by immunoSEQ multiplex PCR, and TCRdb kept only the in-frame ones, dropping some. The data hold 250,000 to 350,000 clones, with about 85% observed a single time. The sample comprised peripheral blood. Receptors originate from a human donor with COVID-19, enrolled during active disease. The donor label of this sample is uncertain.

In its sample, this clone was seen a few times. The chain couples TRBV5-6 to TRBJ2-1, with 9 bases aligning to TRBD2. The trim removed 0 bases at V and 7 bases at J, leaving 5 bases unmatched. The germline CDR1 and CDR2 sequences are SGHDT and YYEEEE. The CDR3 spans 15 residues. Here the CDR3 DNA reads TGTGCCAGCAGCTTGGAAGCGGGAGGAAGGAATGAGCAGTTCTTC. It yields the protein CASSLEAGGRNEQFF.

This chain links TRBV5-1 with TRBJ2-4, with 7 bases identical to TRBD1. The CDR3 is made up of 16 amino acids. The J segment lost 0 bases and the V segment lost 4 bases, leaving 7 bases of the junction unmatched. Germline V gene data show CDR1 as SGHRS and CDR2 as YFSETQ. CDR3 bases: TGCGCCAGCAGCGGGACAGACTTATTAGCCAAAAACATTCAGTACTTC. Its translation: CASSGTDLLAKNIQYF.

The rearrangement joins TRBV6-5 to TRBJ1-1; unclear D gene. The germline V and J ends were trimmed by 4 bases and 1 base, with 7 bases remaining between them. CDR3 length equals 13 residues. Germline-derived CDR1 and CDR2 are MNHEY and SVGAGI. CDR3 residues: CASSLTQNTEAFF. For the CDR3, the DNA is TGTGCCAGCAGTTTGACACAGAACACTGAAGCTTTCTTT.

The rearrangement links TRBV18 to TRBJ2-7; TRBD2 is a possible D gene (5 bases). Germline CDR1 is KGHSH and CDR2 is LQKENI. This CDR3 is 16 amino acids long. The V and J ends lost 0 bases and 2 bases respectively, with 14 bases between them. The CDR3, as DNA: TGTGCCAGCTCACCACCGGAGGACCGTAGCCCCTACGAGCAGTACTTC. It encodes CASSPPEDRSPYEQYF.

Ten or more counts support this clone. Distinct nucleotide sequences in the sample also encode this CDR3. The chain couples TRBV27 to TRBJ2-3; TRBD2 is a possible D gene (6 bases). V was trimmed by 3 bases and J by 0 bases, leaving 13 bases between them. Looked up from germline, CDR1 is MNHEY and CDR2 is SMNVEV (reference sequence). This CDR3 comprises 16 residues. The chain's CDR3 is CASSFSGGTSTDTQYF. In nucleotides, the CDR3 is TGTGCCAGCAGTTTTTCCGGGGGAACTAGCACAGATACGCAGTATTTT.

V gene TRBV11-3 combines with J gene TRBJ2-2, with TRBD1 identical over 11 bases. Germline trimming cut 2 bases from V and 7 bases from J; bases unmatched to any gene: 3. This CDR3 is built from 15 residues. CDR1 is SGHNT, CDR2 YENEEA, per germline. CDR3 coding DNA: TGTGCCAGCAGCTTAAGGACAGGGGGCAACGGGGAGCTGTTTTTT. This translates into CASSLRTGGNGELFF.

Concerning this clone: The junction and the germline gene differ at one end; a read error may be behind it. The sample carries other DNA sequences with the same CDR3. This CDR3 reads CASSLALGGGGGTQYF. DNA for the CDR3: TGTGCCAGCAGCCTAGCTCTCGGGGGGGGCGGGGGGACCCAGTACTTC. This chain joins TRBV7-2 and TRBJ2-5, with 8 positions matching TRBD2. The CDR3 runs to 16 residues. Looked up from germline, CDR1 is SGHTA and CDR2 is FQGNSA.

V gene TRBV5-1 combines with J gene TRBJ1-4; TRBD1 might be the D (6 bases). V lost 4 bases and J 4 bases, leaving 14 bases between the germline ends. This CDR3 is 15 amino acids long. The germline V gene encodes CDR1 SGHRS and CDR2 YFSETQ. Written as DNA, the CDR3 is TGCGCCAGCAGCCTCGAAAGGGGGAATAATGAAAAACTGTTTTTT. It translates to CASSLERGNNEKLFF.

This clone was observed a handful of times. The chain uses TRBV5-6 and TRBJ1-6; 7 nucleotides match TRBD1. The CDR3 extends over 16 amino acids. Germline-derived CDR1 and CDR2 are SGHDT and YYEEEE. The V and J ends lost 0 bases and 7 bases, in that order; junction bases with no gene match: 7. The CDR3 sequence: CASSLEASGGNSPLHF. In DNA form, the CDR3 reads TGTGCCAGCAGCTTGGAGGCGTCAGGGGGGAATTCACCCCTCCACTTT.

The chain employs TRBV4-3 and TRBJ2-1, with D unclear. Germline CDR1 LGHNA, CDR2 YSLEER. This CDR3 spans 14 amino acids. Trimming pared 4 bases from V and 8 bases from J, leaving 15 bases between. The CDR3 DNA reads TGCGCCAGCAGCCTCTCTCGTTTCAGCGATGAGCAGTTCTTC. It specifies CASSLSRFSDEQFF.

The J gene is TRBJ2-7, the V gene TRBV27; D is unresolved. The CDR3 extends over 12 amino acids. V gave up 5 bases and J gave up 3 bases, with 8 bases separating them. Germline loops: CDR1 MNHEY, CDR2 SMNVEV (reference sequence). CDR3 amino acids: CASSNQDYEQYF. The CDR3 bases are TGTGCCAGCAGTAATCAGGACTACGAGCAGTACTTC.

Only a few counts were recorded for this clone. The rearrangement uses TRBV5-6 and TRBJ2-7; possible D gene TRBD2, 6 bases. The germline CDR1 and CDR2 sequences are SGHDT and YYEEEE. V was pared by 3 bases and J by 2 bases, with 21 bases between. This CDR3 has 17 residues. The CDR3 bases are TGTGCCAGCAGCTCGTACCACAGGCAGCGGGCCCCCTACGAGCAGTACTTC. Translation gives CASSSYHRQRAPYEQYF.

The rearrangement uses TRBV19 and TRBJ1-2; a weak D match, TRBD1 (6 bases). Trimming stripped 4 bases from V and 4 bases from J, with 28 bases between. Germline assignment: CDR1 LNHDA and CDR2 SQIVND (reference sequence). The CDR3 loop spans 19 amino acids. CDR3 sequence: CASSTFPGQNPSIVYGYTF. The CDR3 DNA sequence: TGTGCCAGTAGTACATTTCCTGGACAGAACCCGAGTATAGTCTATGGCTACACCTTC.

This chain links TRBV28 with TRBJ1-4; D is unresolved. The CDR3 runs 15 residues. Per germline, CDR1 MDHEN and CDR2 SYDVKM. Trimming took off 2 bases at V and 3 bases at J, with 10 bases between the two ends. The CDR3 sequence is CASSLIQVSNEKLFF. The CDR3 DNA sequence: TGTGCCAGCAGTTTAATCCAGGTCTCTAATGAAAAACTGTTTTTT.

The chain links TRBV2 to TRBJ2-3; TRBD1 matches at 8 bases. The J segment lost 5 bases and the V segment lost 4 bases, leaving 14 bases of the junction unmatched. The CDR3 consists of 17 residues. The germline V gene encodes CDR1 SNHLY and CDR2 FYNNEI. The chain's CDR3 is CASSVSMGRGLGDTQYF. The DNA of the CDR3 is TGTGCCAGCAGTGTTTCTATGGGCAGGGGGCTCGGAGATACGCAGTATTTT.

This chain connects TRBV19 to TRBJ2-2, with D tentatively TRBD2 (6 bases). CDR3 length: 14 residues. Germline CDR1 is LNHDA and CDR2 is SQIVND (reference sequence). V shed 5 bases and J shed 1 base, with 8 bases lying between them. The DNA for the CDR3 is TGTGCCAGTAGTGCCGGGAGGAACACCGGGGAGCTGTTTTTT. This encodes CASSAGRNTGELFF.

The CDR3 loop reads CASRARGANTEAFF. CDR3 bases: TGTGCCAGTAGGGCTCGTGGGGCCAACACTGAAGCTTTCTTT. V is TRBV19 and J is TRBJ1-1, with D tentatively TRBD1 (5 bases). The CDR3 length is 14 residues. Germline lookup yields CDR1 LNHDA and CDR2 SQIVND (reference sequence). V dropped 6 bases and J dropped 2 bases, with 13 bases sitting between them.